This is a list of T cell receptor beta chains from one sample in a study of T cell responses to AZD1222 COVID-19 vaccine. Only in-frame clones appear in the TCRdb table, and some are missing; sequencing was by immunoSEQ multiplex PCR. The sample carries roughly 40,000 clones, 80% to 90% recorded once. Sequenced here: peripheral blood, sampled 28 days after the second dose of the MenACWY control vaccine. The origin of the receptors is an adult who received the MenACWY meningococcal vaccine as a control. Both conserved end residues are part of each CDR3. Fields, in order: CDR3 protein, CDR3 DNA, clone size, J gene, D gene, V gene. D genes are given only for firm matches. Expanded clones get a size class; other rows say once, few or many, or leave the size out.

CDR3: CAGDVAKSYNEQFF; DNA: TGTGCCGGGGACGTAGCGAAATCCTACAATGAGCAGTTCTTC; size: .; J: TRBJ2-1; D: .; V: TRBV28
CDR3: CASSPGTSGRHEQYF; DNA: TGTGCCAGCAGCCCCGGGACTAGCGGGAGACACGAGCAGTACTTC; size: .; J: TRBJ2-7; D: TRBD2; V: TRBV9
CDR3: CASSIGISRMNTEAFF; DNA: TGCGCCAGCAGTATCGGGATAAGCCGGATGAACACTGAAGCTTTCTTT; size: .; J: TRBJ1-1; D: .; V: TRBV10-2
CDR3: CAWGTSGSQGNTGELFF; DNA: TGTGCCTGGGGGACTAGCGGGAGTCAGGGCAACACCGGGGAGCTGTTTTTT; size: .; J: TRBJ2-2; D: TRBD2; V: TRBV30
CDR3: CASSQGFGSGQTYEQYF; DNA: TGCGCCAGCAGCCAAGGGTTTGGTAGCGGGCAGACCTACGAGCAGTACTTC; size: .; J: TRBJ2-7; D: TRBD2; V: TRBV4-1
CDR3: CASGRDGGKETQYF; DNA: TGCGCCAGCGGCCGGGACGGGGGGAAAGAGACCCAGTACTTC; size: .; J: TRBJ2-5; D: TRBD2; V: TRBV5-1
CDR3: CASSLDGGTNEKLFF; DNA: TGTGCCAGCAGCTTAGATGGGGGAACTAATGAAAAACTGTTTTTT; size: .; J: TRBJ1-4; D: .; V: TRBV7-9
CDR3: CASSLWEGTGGSQPQHF; DNA: TGTGCCAGCAGTTTATGGGAAGGGACAGGGGGCAGTCAGCCCCAGCATTTT; size: .; J: TRBJ1-5; D: TRBD1; V: TRBV28
CDR3: CASRQAAGNTIYF; DNA: TGTGCCAGTAGACAGGCGGCGGGAAACACCATATATTTT; size: .; J: TRBJ1-3; D: .; V: TRBV19
CDR3: CASSSRTGYNEQFF; DNA: TGTGCCAGCTCCAGTAGGACAGGGTACAATGAGCAGTTCTTC; size: .; J: TRBJ2-1; D: TRBD1; V: TRBV18
CDR3: CSTRVGETQYF; DNA: TGCAGTACAAGGGTCGGAGAGACCCAGTACTTC; size: .; J: TRBJ2-5; D: .; V: TRBV20-1
CDR3: CASSPRSLLVEQYF; DNA: TGTGCCAGCAGCCCCCGCTCGCTGTTAGTCGAGCAGTACTTC; size: .; J: TRBJ2-7; D: .; V: TRBV6-5
CDR3: CASSPGQGLTYGYTF; DNA: TGTGCCAGCTCCCCCGGACAGGGCCTCACCTATGGCTACACCTTC; size: once; J: TRBJ1-2; D: TRBD1; V: TRBV18
CDR3: CASSWPKETQYF; DNA: TGTGCCAGCAGTTGGCCTAAAGAGACCCAGTACTTC; size: .; J: TRBJ2-5; D: .; V: TRBV6-6
CDR3: CASAHISSYNEQFF; DNA: TGTGCCAGCGCGCACATAAGCTCCTACAATGAGCAGTTCTTC; size: .; J: TRBJ2-1; D: .; V: TRBV27
CDR3: CASSLSLLAGGKRNEQFF; DNA: TGTGCCAGCAGCTTATCATTACTAGCGGGAGGAAAGAGGAATGAGCAGTTCTTC; size: .; J: TRBJ2-1; D: TRBD2; V: TRBV11-2
CDR3: CASSILGFSRGQDTQYF; DNA: TGCGCCAGCAGCATACTAGGTTTTTCGCGGGGTCAGGATACGCAGTATTTT; size: once; J: TRBJ2-3; D: .; V: TRBV5-1
CDR3: CASRNRVGNTEAFF; DNA: TGTGCCAGTAGGAACAGGGTGGGGAACACTGAAGCTTTCTTT; size: .; J: TRBJ1-1; D: .; V: TRBV19
CDR3: CASSDTDTQYF; DNA: TGTGCCAGCAGTGATACAGATACGCAGTATTTT; size: .; J: TRBJ2-3; D: .; V: TRBV2
CDR3: CASSESGGHQPQHF; DNA: TGTGCCAGCAGTGAATCGGGGGGGCATCAGCCCCAGCATTTT; size: .; J: TRBJ1-5; D: .; V: TRBV6-1
CDR3: CASSPPGAKSYEQYF; DNA: TGTGCCAGCAGCCCCCCTGGTGCCAAATCCTACGAGCAGTACTTC; size: .; J: TRBJ2-7; D: .; V: TRBV28
CDR3: CASREGITGELFF; DNA: TGTGCCAGTAGGGAGGGGATCACCGGGGAGCTGTTTTTT; size: .; J: TRBJ2-2; D: TRBD2; V: TRBV27
CDR3: CASSLRDRGNEQFF; DNA: TGTGCCAGCAGCCTTCGGGACAGGGGCAATGAGCAGTTCTTC; size: .; J: TRBJ2-1; D: TRBD1; V: TRBV7-8
CDR3: CSVEGRYEQFF; DNA: TGCAGCGTTGAAGGCAGATATGAGCAGTTCTTC; size: once; J: TRBJ2-1; D: .; V: TRBV29-1
CDR3: CASSYSTGKGAKNIQYF; DNA: TGTGCCAGCAGCTACTCGACAGGGAAGGGCGCCAAAAACATTCAGTACTTC; size: .; J: TRBJ2-4; D: TRBD1; V: TRBV7-9
CDR3: CAWSVLGPRAYEQYF; DNA: TGTGCCTGGAGTGTACTCGGCCCTAGGGCCTACGAGCAGTACTTC; size: .; J: TRBJ2-7; D: .; V: TRBV30
CDR3: CAWSGAGELFF; DNA: TGTGCCTGGTCAGGTGCCGGGGAGCTGTTTTTT; size: .; J: TRBJ2-2; D: .; V: TRBV30
CDR3: CASSLGLPDEQFF; DNA: TGTGCCAGCAGCTTAGGCCTTCCTGATGAGCAGTTCTTC; size: .; J: TRBJ2-1; D: .; V: TRBV7-9
CDR3: CASRRGPQGEQYF; DNA: TGTGCCAGCAGACGCGGCCCTCAAGGCGAGCAGTACTTC; size: .; J: TRBJ2-7; D: .; V: TRBV6-5
CDR3: CASSLTLF; DNA: TGTGCCAGCAGCTTAACCCTCTTC; size: .; J: TRBJ2-7; D: .; V: TRBV7-3
CDR3: CASSEDGTGFYEQYF; DNA: TGTGCCAGCAGTGAAGACGGGACAGGGTTCTACGAGCAGTACTTC; size: .; J: TRBJ2-7; D: TRBD1; V: TRBV6-1
CDR3: CASSELAGVYNEQFF; DNA: TGTGCCAGCAGCGAACTAGCGGGTGTTTACAATGAGCAGTTCTTC; size: .; J: TRBJ2-1; D: TRBD2; V: TRBV7-9
CDR3: CAWSVRGTGGENEQFF; DNA: TGTGCCTGGAGTGTAAGAGGGACAGGGGGTGAGAATGAGCAGTTCTTC; size: .; J: TRBJ2-1; D: TRBD1; V: TRBV30
CDR3: CASSLAYTTQYF; DNA: TGTGCCAGCAGCTTAGCGTACACGACCCAGTACTTC; size: .; J: TRBJ2-5; D: .; V: TRBV7-8
CDR3: CASSFGTGITEAFF; DNA: TGCGCCAGCAGCTTCGGGACAGGGATAACTGAAGCTTTCTTT; size: .; J: TRBJ1-1; D: TRBD1; V: TRBV5-1
CDR3: CASSQDVGLAGFLGETQYF; DNA: TGTGCCAGCAGCCAAGACGTCGGGCTAGCGGGGTTCCTGGGAGAGACCCAGTACTTC; size: once; J: TRBJ2-5; D: TRBD2; V: TRBV3-1/TRBV3-2
CDR3: CASSHRGLAGGPGEQFF; DNA: TGCGCCAGCAGCCACCGGGGACTAGCGGGAGGGCCTGGAGAGCAGTTCTTC; size: .; J: TRBJ2-1; D: TRBD2; V: TRBV4-1
CDR3: CASSPRTETSEKLFF; DNA: TGTGCCAGCTCACCCCGGACAGAAACGTCTGAAAAACTGTTTTTT; size: .; J: TRBJ1-4; D: .; V: TRBV18
CDR3: CASRKAGKNTDTQYF; DNA: TGTGCCAGCAGGAAAGCAGGAAAGAACACAGATACGCAGTATTTT; size: .; J: TRBJ2-3; D: .; V: TRBV2
CDR3: CAWSVTAYEQYF; DNA: TGTGCCTGGAGTGTAACAGCCTACGAGCAGTACTTC; size: few; J: TRBJ2-7; D: .; V: TRBV30
CDR3: CASSQLAGVTGELFF; DNA: TGTGCCAGTAGTCAACTAGCGGGAGTCACCGGGGAGCTGTTTTTT; size: .; J: TRBJ2-2; D: TRBD2; V: TRBV19
CDR3: CASSYYREDTQYF; DNA: TGTGCCAGCAGTTACTACAGGGAAGATACGCAGTATTTT; size: .; J: TRBJ2-3; D: .; V: TRBV6-5
CDR3: CASSPTSGRRDTQYF; DNA: TGTGCCAGCAGCCCTACTAGCGGGAGAAGAGATACGCAGTATTTT; size: .; J: TRBJ2-3; D: TRBD2; V: TRBV14
CDR3: CASSYSRRVAEQFF; DNA: TGTGCCAGCAGTTACTCCCGGAGGGTGGCTGAGCAGTTCTTC; size: .; J: TRBJ2-1; D: .; V: TRBV6-5
CDR3: CASTGPGVYEQYF; DNA: TGTGCCAGCACGGGGCCAGGGGTCTACGAGCAGTACTTC; size: .; J: TRBJ2-7; D: .; V: TRBV5-4
CDR3: CASTKGGPLGKLFF; DNA: TGTGCCAGCACCAAAGGGGGTCCTCTGGGAAAACTGTTTTTT; size: once; J: TRBJ1-4; D: .; V: TRBV6-5
CDR3: CASSMGTGMGANVLTF; DNA: TGTGCCAGCAGTATGGGGACAGGGATGGGGGCCAACGTCCTGACTTTC; size: .; J: TRBJ2-6; D: TRBD1; V: TRBV2
CDR3: CASSLARGPSSYNSPLHF; DNA: TGTGCCAGCAGCTTAGCGAGAGGGCCCAGCTCCTATAATTCACCCCTCCACTTT; size: .; J: TRBJ1-6; D: .; V: TRBV7-9